This TCR beta chain is from a study of cytomegalovirus exposure and HLA in healthy donors. The wider study: Among the approximately 380 donors who were genotyped, 70% to 90% fell in the genetic ancestry cluster that is associated with self-reported Caucasian donors.

Whereas donors were nominally healthy upon sampling, unrecorded immune exposures were probable. Vbeta (60) and Jbeta (13) primers were used in the PCR. Using immunoSEQ multiplex PCR, the repertoire was profiled, and TCRdb retains in-frame clones only, with some absent. The data show more than 95,000 clones, roughly 9.9% seen once. There are 12 residues in the CDR3. The V end was cut by 6 bases, the J end by 5 bases, with 9 bases between. Per germline, CDR1 KGHSH and CDR2 LQKENI. This clone was counted only a few times. The sequence came from a man younger than 40 in good health and CMV-seronegative. What was sequenced was PBMCs. V is TRBV18 and J is TRBJ2-3, with D perhaps TRBD1 (6 bases). The CDR3 spells CASSTTGDTQYF. The CDR3 coding sequence is TGTGCCAGCTCCACGACAGGAGATACGCAGTATTTT.